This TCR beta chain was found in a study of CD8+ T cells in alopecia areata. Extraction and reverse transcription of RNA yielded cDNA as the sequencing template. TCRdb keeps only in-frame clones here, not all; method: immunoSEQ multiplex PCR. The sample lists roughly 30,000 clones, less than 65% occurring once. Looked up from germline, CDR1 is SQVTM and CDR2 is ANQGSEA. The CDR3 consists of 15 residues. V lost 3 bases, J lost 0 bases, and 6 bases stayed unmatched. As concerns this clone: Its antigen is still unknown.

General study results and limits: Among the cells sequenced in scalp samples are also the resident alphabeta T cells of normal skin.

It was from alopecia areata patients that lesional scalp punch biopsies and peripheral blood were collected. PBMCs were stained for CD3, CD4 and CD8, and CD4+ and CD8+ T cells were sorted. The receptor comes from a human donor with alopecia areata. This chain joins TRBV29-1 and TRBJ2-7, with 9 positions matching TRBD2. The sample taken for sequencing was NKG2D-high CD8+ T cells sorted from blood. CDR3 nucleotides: TGCAGCGTTGATGGCGGGGGGGCTCACTCCTACGAGCAGTACTTC. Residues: CSVDGGGAHSYEQYF.